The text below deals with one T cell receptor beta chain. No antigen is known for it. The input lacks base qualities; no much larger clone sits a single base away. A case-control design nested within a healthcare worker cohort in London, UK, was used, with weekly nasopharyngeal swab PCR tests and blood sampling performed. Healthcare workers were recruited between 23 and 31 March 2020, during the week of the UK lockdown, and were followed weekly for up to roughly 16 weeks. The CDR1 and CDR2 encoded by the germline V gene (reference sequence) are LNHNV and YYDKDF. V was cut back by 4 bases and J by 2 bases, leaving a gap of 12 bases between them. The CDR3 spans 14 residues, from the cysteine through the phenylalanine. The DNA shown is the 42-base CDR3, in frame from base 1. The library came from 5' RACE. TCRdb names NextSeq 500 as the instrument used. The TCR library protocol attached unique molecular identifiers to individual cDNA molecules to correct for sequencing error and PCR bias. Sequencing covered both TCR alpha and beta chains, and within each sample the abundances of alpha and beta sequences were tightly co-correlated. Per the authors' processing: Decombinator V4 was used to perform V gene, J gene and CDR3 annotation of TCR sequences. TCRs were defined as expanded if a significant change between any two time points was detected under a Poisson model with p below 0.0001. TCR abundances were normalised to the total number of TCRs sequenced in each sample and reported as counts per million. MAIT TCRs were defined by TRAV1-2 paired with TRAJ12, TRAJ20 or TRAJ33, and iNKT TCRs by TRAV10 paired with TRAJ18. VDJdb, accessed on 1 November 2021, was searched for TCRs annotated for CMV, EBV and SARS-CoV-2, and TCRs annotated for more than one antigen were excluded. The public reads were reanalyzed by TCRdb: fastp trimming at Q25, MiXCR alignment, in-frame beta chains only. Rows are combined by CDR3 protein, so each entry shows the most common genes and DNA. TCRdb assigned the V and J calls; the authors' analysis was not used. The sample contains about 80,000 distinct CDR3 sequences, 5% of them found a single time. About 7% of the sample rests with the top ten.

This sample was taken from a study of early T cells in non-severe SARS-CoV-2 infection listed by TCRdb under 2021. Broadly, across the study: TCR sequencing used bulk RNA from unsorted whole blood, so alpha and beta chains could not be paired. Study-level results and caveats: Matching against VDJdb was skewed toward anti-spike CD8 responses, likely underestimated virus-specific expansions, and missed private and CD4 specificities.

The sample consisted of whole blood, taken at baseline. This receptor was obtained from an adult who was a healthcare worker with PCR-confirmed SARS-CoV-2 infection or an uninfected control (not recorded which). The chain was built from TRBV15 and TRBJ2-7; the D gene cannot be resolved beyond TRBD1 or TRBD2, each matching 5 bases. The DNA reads TGTGCCACCAGCACCCACGGGACCCCCTACGAGCAGTACTTC. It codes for CATSTHGTPYEQYF.